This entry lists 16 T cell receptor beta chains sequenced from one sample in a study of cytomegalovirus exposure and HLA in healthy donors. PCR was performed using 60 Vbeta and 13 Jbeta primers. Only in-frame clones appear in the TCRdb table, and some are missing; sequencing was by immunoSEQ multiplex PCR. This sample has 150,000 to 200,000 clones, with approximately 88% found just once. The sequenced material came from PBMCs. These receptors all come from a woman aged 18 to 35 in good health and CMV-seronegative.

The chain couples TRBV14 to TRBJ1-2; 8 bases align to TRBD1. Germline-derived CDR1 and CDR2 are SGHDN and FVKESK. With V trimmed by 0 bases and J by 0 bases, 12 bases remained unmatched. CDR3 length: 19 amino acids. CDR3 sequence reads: CASSQEVRPGGEPNYGYTF. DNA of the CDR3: TGTGCCAGCAGCCAAGAGGTTCGGCCAGGGGGCGAACCTAACTATGGCTACACCTTC.

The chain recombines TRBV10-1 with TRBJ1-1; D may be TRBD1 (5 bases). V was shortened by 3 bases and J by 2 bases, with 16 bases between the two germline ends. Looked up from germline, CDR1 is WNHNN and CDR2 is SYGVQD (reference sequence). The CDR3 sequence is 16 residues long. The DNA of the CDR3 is TGCGCCAGCAGTGAATTCTTGGGGGGAAGAAACACTGAAGCTTTCTTT. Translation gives CASSEFLGGRNTEAFF.

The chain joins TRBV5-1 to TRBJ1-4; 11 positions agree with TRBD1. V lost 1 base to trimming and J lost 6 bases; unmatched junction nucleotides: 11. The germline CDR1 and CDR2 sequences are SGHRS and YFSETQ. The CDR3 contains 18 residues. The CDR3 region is CASSLRPWGQGVYEKLFF. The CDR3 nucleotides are TGCGCCAGCAGCTTGCGACCCTGGGGACAGGGGGTTTATGAAAAACTGTTTTTT. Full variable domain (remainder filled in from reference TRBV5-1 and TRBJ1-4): KAGVTQTPRYLIKTRGQQVTLSCSPISGHRSVSWYQQTPGQGLQFLFEYFSETQRNKGNFPGRFSGRQFSNSRSEMNVSTLELGDSALYLCASSLRPWGQGVYEKLFFGSGTQLSVL.

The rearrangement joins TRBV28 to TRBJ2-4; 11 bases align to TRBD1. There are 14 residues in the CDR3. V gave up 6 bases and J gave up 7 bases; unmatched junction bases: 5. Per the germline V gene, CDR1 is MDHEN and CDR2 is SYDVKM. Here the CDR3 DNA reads TGTGCCAGCAGGCCCGGGACAGGGGGGAACATTCAGTACTTC. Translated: CASRPGTGGNIQYF.

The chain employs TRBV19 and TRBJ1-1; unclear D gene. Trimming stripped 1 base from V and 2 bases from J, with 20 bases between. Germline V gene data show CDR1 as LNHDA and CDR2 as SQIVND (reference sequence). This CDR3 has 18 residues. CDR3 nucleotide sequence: TGTGCCAGTAGTATAGTCCCCGGGCGTGGGAGTCGAAACACTGAAGCTTTCTTT. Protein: CASSIVPGRGSRNTEAFF. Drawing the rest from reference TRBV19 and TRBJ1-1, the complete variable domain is DGGITQSPKYLFRKEGQNVTLSCEQNLNHDAMYWYRQDPGQGLRLIYYSQIVNDFQKGDIAEGYSVSREKKESFPLTVTSAQKNPTAFYLCASSIVPGRGSRNTEAFFGQGTRLTVV.

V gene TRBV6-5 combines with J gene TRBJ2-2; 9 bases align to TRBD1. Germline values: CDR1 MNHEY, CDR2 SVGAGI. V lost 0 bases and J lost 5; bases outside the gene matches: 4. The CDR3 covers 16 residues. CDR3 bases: TGTGCCAGCAGTTACTCGAACAGGGGGCAAACCGGGGAGCTGTTTTTT. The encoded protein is CASSYSNRGQTGELFF.

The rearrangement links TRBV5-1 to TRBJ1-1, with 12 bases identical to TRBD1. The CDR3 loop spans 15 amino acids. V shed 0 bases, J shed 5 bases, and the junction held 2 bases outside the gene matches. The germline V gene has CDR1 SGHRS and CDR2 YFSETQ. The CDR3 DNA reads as TGCGCCAGCAGCTTGGGGGACAGGGGGCGGACTGAAGCTTTCTTT. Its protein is CASSLGDRGRTEAFF.

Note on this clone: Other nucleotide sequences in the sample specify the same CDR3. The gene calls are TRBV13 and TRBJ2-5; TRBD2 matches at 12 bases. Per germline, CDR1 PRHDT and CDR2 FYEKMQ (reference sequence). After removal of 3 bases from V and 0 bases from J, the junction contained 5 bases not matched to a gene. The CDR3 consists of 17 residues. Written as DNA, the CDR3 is TGTGCCAGCAGCTTGACAACTAGCGGGGGGCACCAAGAGACCCAGTACTTC. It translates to CASSLTTSGGHQETQYF.

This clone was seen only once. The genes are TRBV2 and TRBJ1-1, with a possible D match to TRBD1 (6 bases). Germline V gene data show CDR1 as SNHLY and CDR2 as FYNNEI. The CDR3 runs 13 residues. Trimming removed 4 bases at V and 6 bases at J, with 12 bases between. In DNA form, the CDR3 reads TGTGCCAGCAGTGGGGGGACAAAGTCTGAAGCTTTCTTT. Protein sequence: CASSGGTKSEAFF.

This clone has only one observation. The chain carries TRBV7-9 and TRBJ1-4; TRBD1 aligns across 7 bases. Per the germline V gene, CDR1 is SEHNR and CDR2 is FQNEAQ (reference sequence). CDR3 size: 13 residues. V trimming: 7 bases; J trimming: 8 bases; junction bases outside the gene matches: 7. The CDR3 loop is CASTDRVGEKLFF. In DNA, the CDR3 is TGTGCCAGCACCGACAGGGTCGGGGAAAAACTGTTTTTT.

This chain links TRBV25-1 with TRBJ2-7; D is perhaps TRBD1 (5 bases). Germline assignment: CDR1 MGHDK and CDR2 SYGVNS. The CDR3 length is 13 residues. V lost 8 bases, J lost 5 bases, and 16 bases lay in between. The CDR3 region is CASPKNRSDEQYF. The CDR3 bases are TGTGCCAGCCCGAAGAACAGGTCTGACGAGCAGTACTTC.

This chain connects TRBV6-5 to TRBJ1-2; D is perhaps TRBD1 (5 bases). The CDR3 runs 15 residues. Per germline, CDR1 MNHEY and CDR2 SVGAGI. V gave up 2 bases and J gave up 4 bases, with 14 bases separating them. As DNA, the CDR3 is TGTGCCAGCAGTTACAGGTCTGGGGCTCCCTATGGCTACACCTTC. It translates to CASSYRSGAPYGYTF.

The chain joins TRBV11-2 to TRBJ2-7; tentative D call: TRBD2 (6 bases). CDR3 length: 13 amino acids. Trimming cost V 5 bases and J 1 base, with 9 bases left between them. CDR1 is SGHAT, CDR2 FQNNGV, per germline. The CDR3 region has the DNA TGTGCCAGCAGCGTCGGGACTTCCTACGAGCAGTACTTC. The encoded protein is CASSVGTSYEQYF.

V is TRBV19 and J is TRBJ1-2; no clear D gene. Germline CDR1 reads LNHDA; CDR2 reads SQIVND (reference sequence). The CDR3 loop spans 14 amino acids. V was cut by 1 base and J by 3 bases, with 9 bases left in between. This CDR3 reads CASSIGTVYYGYTF. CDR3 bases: TGTGCCAGTAGTATAGGAACAGTGTACTATGGCTACACCTTC.

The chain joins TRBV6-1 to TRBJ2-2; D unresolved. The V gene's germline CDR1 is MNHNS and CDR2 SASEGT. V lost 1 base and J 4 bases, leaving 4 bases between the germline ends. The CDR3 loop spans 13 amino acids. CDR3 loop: CASSEGATGELFF. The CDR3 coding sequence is TGTGCCAGCAGTGAAGGAGCCACCGGGGAGCTGTTTTTT.

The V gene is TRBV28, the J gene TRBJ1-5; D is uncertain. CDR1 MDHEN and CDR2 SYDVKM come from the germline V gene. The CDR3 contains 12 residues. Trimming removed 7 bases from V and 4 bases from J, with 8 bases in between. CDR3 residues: CASNPRNQPQHF. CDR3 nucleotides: TGTGCCAGCAACCCCCGGAATCAGCCCCAGCATTTT. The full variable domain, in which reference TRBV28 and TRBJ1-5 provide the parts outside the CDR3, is DVKVTQSSRYLVKRTGEKVFLECVQDMDHENMFWYRQDPGLGLRLIYFSYDVKMKEKGDIPEGYSVSREKKERFSLILESASTNQTSMYLCASNPRNQPQHFGDGTRLSIL.